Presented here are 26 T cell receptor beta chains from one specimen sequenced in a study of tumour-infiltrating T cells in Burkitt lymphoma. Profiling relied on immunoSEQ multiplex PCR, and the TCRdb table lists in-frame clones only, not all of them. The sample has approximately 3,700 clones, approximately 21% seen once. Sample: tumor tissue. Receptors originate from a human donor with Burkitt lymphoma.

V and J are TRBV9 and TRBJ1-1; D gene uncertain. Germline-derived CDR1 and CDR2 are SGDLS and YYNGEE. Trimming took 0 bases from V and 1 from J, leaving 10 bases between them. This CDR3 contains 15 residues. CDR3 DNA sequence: TGTGCCAGCAGCGTAGAGCAGTCTTCGAACACTGAAGCTTTCTTT. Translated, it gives CASSVEQSSNTEAFF.

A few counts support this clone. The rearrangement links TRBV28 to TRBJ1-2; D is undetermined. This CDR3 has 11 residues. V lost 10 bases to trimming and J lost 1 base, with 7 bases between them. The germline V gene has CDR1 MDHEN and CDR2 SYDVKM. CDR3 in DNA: TGTGCCACCTGCAATAACTATGGCTACACCTTC. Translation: CATCNNYGYTF.

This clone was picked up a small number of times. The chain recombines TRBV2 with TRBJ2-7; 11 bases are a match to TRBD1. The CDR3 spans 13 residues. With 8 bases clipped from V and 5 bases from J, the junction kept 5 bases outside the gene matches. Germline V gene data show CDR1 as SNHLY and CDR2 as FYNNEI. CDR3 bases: TGTGCCAGCGAGGGACAGGGGGGGAACGAGCAGTACTTC. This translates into CASEGQGGNEQYF.

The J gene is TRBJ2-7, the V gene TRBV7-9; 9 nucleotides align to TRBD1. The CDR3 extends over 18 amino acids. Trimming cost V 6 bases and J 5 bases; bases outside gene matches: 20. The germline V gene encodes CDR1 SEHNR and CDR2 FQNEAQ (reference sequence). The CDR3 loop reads CASSHPGQGISLGHEQYF. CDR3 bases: TGTGCCAGCAGTCATCCGGGACAGGGTATTAGTCTGGGTCACGAGCAGTACTTC.

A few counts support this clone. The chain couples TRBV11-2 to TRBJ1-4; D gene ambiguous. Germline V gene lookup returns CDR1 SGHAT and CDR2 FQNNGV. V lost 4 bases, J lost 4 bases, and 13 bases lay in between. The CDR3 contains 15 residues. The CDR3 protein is CASSSRWERNEKLFF. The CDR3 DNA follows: TGTGCCAGCAGCTCAAGGTGGGAACGTAATGAAAAACTGTTTTTT.

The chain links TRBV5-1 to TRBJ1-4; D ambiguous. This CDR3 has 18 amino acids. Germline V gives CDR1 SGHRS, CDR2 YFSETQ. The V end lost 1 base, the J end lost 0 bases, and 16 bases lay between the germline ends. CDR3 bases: TGCGCCAGCAGCTTGTTGGGGTCAGACCCTGCAACTAATGAAAAACTGTTTTTT. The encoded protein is CASSLLGSDPATNEKLFF.

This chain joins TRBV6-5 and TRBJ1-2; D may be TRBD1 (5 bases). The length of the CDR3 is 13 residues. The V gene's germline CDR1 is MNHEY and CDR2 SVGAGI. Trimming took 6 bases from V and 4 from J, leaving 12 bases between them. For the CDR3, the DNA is TGTGCCAGCAGAAAAACGCAGGGCTATGGCTACACCTTC. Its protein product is CASRKTQGYGYTF.

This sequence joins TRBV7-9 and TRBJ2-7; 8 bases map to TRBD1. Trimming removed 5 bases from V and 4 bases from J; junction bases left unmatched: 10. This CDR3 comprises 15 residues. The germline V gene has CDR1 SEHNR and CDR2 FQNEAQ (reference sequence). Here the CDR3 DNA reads TGTGCCAGCAGCAGCCCTTCGGACAGGGTATACGAGCAGTACTTC. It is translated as CASSSPSDRVYEQYF.

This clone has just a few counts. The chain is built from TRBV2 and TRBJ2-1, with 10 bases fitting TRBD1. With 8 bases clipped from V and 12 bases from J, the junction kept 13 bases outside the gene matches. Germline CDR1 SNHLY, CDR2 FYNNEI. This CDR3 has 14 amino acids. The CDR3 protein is CASGGQGNRGWQFF. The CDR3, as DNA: TGTGCCAGCGGGGGACAGGGGAATAGGGGTTGGCAGTTCTTC. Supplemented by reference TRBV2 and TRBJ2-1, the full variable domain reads EPEVTQTPSHQVTQMGQEVILRCVPISNHLYFYWYRQILGQKVEFLVSFYNNEISEKSEIFDDQFSVERPDGSNFTLKIRSTKLEDSAMYFCASGGQGNRGWQFFGPGTRLTVL.

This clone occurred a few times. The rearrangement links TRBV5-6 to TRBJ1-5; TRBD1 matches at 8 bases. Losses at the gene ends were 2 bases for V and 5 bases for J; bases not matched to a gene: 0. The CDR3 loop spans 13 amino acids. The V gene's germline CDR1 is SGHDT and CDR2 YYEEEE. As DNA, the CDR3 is TGTGCCAGCAGCTTACAGGGGGATCAGCCCCAGCATTTT. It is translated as CASSLQGDQPQHF.

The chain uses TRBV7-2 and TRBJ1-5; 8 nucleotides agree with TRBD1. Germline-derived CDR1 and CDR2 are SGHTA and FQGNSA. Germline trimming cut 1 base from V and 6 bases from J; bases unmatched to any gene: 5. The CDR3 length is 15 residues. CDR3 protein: CASSLDAGGSQPQHF. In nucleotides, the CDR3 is TGTGCCAGCAGCTTAGATGCAGGGGGCAGTCAGCCCCAGCATTTT.

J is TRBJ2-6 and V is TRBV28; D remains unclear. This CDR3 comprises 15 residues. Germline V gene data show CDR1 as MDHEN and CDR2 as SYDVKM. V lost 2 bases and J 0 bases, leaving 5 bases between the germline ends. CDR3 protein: CASSLAHSGANVLTF. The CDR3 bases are TGTGCCAGCAGTTTAGCGCACTCTGGGGCCAACGTCCTGACTTTC.

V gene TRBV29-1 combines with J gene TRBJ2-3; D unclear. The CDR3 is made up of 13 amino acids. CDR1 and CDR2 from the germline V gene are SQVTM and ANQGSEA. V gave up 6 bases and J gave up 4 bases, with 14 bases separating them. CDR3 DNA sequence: TGCAGCGTCCGCTCAACTCTCGCAGATACGCAGTATTTT. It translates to CSVRSTLADTQYF.

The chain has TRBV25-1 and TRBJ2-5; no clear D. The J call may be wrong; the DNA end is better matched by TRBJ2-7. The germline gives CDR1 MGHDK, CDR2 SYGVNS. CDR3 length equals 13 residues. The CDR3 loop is CASSPSSSYEQYF. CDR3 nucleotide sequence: TGTGCCAGCAGCCCTTCAAGCTCCTACGAGCAGTACTTC.

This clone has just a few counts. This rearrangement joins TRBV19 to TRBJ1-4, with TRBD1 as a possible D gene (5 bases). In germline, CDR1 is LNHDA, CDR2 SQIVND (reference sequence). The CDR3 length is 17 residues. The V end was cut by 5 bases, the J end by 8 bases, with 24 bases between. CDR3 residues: CASSPPIPGLGTEKLFF. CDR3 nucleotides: TGTGCCAGTAGTCCTCCCATCCCGGGACTCGGGACCGAAAAACTGTTTTTT.

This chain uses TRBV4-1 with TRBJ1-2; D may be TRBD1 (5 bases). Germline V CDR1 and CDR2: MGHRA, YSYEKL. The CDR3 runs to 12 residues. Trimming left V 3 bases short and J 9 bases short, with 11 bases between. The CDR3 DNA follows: TGCGCCAGCAGCCAGGGGGACGGGAGCTACACCTTC. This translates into CASSQGDGSYTF.

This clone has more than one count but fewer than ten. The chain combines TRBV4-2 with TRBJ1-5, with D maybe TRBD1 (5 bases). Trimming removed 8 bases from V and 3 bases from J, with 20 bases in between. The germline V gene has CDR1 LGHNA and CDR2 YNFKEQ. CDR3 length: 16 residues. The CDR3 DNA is TGTGCCAGCCCTTACCCGCCAGGGTTTTTCAATCAGCCCCAGCATTTT. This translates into CASPYPPGFFNQPQHF.

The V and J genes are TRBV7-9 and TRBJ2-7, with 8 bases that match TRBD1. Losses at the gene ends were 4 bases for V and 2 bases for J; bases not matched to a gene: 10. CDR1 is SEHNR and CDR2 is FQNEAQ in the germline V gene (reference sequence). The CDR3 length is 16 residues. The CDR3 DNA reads TGTGCCAGCAGCTCGCACTCCGGGACAGGAGCCTACGAGCAGTACTTC. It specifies CASSSHSGTGAYEQYF.

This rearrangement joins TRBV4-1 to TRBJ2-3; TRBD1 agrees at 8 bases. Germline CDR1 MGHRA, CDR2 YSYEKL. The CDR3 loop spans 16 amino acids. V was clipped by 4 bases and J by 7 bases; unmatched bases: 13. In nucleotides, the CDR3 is TGCGCCAGCAGCCGACGCCCGGGACAGGAGGGATATACGCAGTATTTT. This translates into CASSRRPGQEGYTQYF.

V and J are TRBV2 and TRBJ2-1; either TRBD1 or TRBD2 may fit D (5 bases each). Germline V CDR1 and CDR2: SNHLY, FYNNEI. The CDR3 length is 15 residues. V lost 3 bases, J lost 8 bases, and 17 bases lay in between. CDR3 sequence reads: CASSEGVSNLDEQFF. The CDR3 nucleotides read TGTGCCAGCAGTGAGGGGGTTTCGAACCTTGATGAGCAGTTCTTC.

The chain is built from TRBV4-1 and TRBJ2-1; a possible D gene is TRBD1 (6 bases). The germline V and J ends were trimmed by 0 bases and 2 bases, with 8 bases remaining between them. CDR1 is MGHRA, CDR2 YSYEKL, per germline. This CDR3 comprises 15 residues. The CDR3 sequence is CASSQEQGTYNEQFF. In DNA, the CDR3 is TGCGCCAGCAGCCAAGAACAGGGAACCTACAATGAGCAGTTCTTC.

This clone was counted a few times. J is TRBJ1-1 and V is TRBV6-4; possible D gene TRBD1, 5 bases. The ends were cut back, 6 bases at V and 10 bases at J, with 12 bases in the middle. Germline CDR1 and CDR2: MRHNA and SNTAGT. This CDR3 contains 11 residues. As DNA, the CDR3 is TGTGCCAGCAGCCAAGGGGAATTAGCTTTCTTT. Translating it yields CASSQGELAFF.

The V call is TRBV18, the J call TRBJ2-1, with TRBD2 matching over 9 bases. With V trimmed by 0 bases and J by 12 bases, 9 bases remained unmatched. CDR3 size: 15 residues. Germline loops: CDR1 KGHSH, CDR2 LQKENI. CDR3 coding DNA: TGTGCCAGCTCACCACCTGCCCTAGCGGGAAGTATGCAGTTCTTC. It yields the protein CASSPPALAGSMQFF.

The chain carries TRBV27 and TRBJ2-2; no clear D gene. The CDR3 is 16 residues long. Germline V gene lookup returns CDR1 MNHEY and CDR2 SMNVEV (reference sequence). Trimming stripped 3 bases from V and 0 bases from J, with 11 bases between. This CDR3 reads CASSFTAHPNTGELFF. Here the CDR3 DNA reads TGTGCCAGCAGTTTCACAGCTCATCCGAACACCGGGGAGCTGTTTTTT.

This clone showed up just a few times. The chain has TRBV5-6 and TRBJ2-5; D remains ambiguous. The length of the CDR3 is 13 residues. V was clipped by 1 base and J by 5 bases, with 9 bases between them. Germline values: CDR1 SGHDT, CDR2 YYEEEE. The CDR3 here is CASSLPSGETQYF. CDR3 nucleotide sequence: TGTGCCAGCAGCTTGCCGTCCGGGGAGACCCAGTACTTC.

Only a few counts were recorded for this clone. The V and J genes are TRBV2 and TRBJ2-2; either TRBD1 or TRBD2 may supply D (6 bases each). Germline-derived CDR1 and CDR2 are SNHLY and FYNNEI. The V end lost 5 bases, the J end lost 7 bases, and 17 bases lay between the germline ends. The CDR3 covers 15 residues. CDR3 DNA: TGTGCCAGCAGTCGCTTATCGGGGGCCGGCGGGGAGCTGTTTTTT. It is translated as CASSRLSGAGGELFF.